The 4 T cell receptor beta chains in this list originate from one sample, sequenced in a study of response to subunit inactivated influenza vaccine. TCRdb used MiXCR to reprocess the RT-PCR reads, holding one entry per CDR3 protein. Among more than 450,000 distinct CDR3 sequences listed, roughly 10% were seen once. Sequencing used PBMCs from blood, obtained on the day of vaccination. Source of these receptors: a man between 45 and 60 years old who received an inactivated influenza vaccine.

The CDR3 DNA follows: TGTGCCAGCAGCTTATTATGGGGGAGGGGCACCGGGGAGCTGTTTTTT. It encodes CASSLLWGRGTGELFF. This sequence joins TRBV7-2 and TRBJ2-2; TRBD2 aligns across 7 bases. The CDR3 sequence is 16 residues long. Looked up from germline, CDR1 is SGHTA and CDR2 is FQGNSA. V was pared by 2 bases and J by 4 bases, with 7 bases of the junction left unmatched.

Only a few counts were recorded for this clonotype. In nucleotides, the CDR3 is TGTGCCAGCAGTTCCCTCTGGGGGCGGCTTGAAGCTTTCTTT. This gives the protein CASSSLWGRLEAFF. This rearrangement joins TRBV28 to TRBJ1-1; tentatively, D is TRBD1 (6 bases). V was clipped by 4 bases and J by 7 bases, with 16 bases between them. The CDR3 is made up of 14 amino acids. Germline V gives CDR1 MDHEN, CDR2 SYDVKM.

This clonotype came up a few times. The CDR3 loop reads CASSPWREGLGDTQYF. CDR3 sequence (DNA): TGTGCCAGCAGCCCGTGGCGGGAGGGCCTCGGAGATACGCAGTATTTT. The chain is built from TRBV3-1 and TRBJ2-3, with TRBD2 identical over 9 bases. Germline trimming cut 4 bases from V and 5 bases from J; bases unmatched to any gene: 10. Germline V gene data show CDR1 as LGHDT and CDR2 as YNNKEL (reference sequence). The CDR3 totals 16 residues.

The chain employs TRBV7-9 and TRBJ2-5, with 10 bases that match TRBD2. Germline values: CDR1 SEHNR, CDR2 FQNEAQ (reference sequence). Trimming cost V 5 bases and J 2 bases; bases outside gene matches: 8. The CDR3 is 16 amino acids. Written as DNA, the CDR3 is TGTGCCAGCAGCCTTATAGCGGGGGGCTTTCAAGAGACCCAGTACTTC. Amino acid sequence: CASSLIAGGFQETQYF. The full variable domain, with the rest looked up from reference TRBV7-9 and TRBJ2-5, is DTGVSQNPRHKITKRGQNVTFRCDPISEHNRLYWYRQTLGQGPEFLTYFQNEAQLEKSRLLSDRFSAERPKGSFSTLEIQRTEQGDSAMYLCASSLIAGGFQETQYFGPGTRLLVL.